The following is a T cell receptor beta chain sequence with its context. Original methodology: Reference gene primers were amplified, and this amplification served to estimate nucleated cell counts. Produced via immunoSEQ multiplex PCR; TCRdb's table is partial and in-frame only. The DNA was the basis for D and trimming; V, J and clone size are from that table. Here the sample spans about 170,000 clones, 70% to 80% being singletons. The data were taken from a study of blood T cell repertoires in COVID-19. The wider study: Collection of acute and convalescent COVID-19 samples took place in the United States, Italy and Spain. T cells, B-cell-depleted T cells, or PBMCs supplied cDNA or gDNA.

Germline values: CDR1 LNHDA, CDR2 SQIVND (reference sequence). This CDR3 comprises 14 residues. With 10 bases removed from V and 6 bases from J, the gap between germline ends came to 19 bases. The sequence was obtained from a man aged 55 to 70 with acute or convalescent COVID-19. The sample taken for sequencing was peripheral blood. The chain has TRBV19 and TRBJ1-5; D gene ambiguous. As DNA, the CDR3 is TGTGCCACCGGGTTACGGATAAGCGGTCAGCCCCAGCATTTT. It translates to CATGLRISGQPQHF.